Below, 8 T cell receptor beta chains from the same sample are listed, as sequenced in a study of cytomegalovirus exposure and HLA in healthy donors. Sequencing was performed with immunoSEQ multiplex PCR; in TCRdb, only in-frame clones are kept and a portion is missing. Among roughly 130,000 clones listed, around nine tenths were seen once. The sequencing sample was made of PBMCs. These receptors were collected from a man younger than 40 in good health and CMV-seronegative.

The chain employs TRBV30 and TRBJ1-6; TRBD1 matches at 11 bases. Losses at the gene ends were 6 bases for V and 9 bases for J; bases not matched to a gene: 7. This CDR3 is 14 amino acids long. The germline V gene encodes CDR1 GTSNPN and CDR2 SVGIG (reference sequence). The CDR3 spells CACVGTGGSSPLHF. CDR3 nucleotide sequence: TGTGCCTGCGTCGGGACAGGGGGTAGTTCACCCCTCCACTTT.

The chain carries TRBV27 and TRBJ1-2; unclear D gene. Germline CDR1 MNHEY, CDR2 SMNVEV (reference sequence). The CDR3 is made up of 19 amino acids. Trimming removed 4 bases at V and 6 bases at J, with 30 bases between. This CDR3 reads CASSSQIKALPPIPDGYTF. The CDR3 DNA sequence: TGTGCCAGCAGTTCCCAAATCAAAGCACTCCCACCCATTCCCGATGGCTACACCTTC.

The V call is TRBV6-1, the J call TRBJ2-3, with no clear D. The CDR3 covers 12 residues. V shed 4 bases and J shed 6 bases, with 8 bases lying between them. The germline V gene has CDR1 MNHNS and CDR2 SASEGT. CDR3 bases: TGTGCCAGCAGTGCGAGATGGGATACGCAGTATTTT. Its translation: CASSARWDTQYF.

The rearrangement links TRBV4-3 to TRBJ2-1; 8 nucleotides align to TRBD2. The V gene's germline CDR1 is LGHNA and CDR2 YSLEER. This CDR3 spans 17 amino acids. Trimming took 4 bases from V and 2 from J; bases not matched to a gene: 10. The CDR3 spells CASSPSTTSGAYNEQFF. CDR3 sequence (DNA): TGCGCCAGCAGCCCTTCTACAACTAGCGGAGCCTACAATGAGCAGTTCTTC.

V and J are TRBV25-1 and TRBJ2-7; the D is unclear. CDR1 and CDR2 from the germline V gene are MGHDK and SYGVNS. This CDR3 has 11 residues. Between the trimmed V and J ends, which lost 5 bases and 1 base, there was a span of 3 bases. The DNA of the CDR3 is TGTGCCAGCAGTCGTTCCTACGAGCAGTACTTC. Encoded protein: CASSRSYEQYF.

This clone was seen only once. The CDR3 region has the DNA TGTGCCAGCAGCGTAGGTCGGACAGGAGTCTACGAGCAGTACTTC. The encoded protein is CASSVGRTGVYEQYF. The genes are TRBV9 and TRBJ2-7, with TRBD1 matching 7 bases. The CDR3 sequence is 15 residues long. Germline CDR1 and CDR2: SGDLS and YYNGEE. V was clipped by 0 bases and J by 3 bases; unmatched bases: 6.

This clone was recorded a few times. CDR3 in amino acids: CASSLTSTYEQYF. CDR3 coding DNA: TGCGCCAGCAGCCTGACTTCCACCTACGAGCAGTACTTC. The V call is TRBV5-1, the J call TRBJ2-7; the D is unclear. CDR3 length: 13 residues. Germline V lookup: CDR1 SGHRS, CDR2 YFSETQ. V lost 4 bases, J lost 2 bases, and 10 bases lay in between.

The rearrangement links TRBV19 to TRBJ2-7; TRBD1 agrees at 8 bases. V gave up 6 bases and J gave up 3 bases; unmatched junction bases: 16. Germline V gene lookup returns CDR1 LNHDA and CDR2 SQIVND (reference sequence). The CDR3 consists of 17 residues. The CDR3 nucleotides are TGTGCCAGTAGGTGGACAGGGTCCGCCCCATACCTCTACGAGCAGTACTTC. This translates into CASRWTGSAPYLYEQYF.